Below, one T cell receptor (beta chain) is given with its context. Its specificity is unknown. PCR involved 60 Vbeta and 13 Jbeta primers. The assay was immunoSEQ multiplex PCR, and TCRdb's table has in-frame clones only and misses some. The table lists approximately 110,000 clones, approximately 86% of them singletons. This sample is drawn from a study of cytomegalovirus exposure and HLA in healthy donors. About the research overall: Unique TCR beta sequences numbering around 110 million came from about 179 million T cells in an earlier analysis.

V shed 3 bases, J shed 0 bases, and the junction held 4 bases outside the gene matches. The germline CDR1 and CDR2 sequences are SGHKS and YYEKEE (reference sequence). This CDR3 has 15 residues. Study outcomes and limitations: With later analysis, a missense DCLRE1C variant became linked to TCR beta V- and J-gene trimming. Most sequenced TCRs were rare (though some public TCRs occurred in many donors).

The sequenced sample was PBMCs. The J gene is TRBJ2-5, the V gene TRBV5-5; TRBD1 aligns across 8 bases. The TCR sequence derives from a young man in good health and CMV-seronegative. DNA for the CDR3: TGTGCCAGCAGCTCGGACAGGGTCTACCAAGAGACCCAGTACTTC. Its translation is CASSSDRVYQETQYF. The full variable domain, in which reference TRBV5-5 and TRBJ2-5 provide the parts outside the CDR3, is DAGVTQSPTHLIKTRGQQVTLRCSPISGHKSVSWYQQVLGQGPQFIFQYYEKEERGRGNFPDRFSARQFPNYSSELNVNALLLGDSALYLCASSSDRVYQETQYFGPGTRLLVL.